This entry lists 11 T cell receptor beta chains sequenced from one sample in a study of long-term antiretroviral therapy in people with HIV. It was version v3.0 of the immunoSEQ assay that was run at survey level. Using immunoSEQ multiplex PCR, the repertoire was profiled, and TCRdb retains in-frame clones only, with some absent. The sample consists of 20,000 to 25,000 clones, around 80% of them appearing once. Sequences were derived from unsorted PBMCs, sampled 1.2 years after starting antiretroviral therapy. Receptors originate from a woman aged 40 to 50 with HIV.

V is TRBV19 and J is TRBJ1-5; perhaps TRBD1 as D (6 bases). V was shortened by 3 bases and J by 0 bases, with 12 bases between the two germline ends. The CDR3 loop spans 16 amino acids. Germline assignment: CDR1 LNHDA and CDR2 SQIVND (reference sequence). CDR3 sequence reads: CASSIVGASSNQPQHF. DNA for the CDR3: TGTGCCAGTAGTATCGTGGGGGCGTCTAGCAATCAGCCCCAGCATTTT.

The chain uses TRBV27 and TRBJ2-7, with TRBD1 matching 7 bases. Germline V gene data show CDR1 as MNHEY and CDR2 as SMNVEV (reference sequence). Trimming cost V 2 bases and J 7 bases; bases outside gene matches: 14. The CDR3 runs 16 residues. CDR3 sequence: CASSLVNERGRREQYF. In DNA, the CDR3 is TGTGCCAGCAGTTTAGTGAATGAAAGGGGGCGCCGGGAGCAGTACTTC.

V gene TRBV4-3 combines with J gene TRBJ2-1; a possible D gene is TRBD2 (6 bases). Germline CDR1 reads LGHNA; CDR2 reads YSLEER. Trimming took 5 bases from V and 2 from J, leaving 16 bases between them. The CDR3 is made up of 16 amino acids. CDR3 bases: TGCGCCAGCAGCTTCTTGCGGGACCCCCCCTACAATGAGCAGTTCTTC. Its protein is CASSFLRDPPYNEQFF.

This chain connects TRBV7-2 to TRBJ1-2; D is unresolved. Looked up from germline, CDR1 is SGHTA and CDR2 is FQGNSA. The length of the CDR3 is 14 residues. Trimming took off 5 bases at V and 7 bases at J, with 17 bases between the two ends. The CDR3 sequence is CASSRISGETGYTF. In DNA, the CDR3 is TGTGCCAGCAGCCGAATCTCCGGGGAGACTGGCTACACCTTC.

This clone was recorded only once. The chain is built from TRBV5-4 and TRBJ1-4; D perhaps matches TRBD1 (5 bases). V was shortened by 0 bases and J by 0 bases, with 6 bases between the two germline ends. The CDR3 spans 15 residues. Germline CDR1 reads SGHNT; CDR2 reads YYREEE (reference sequence). CDR3 sequence reads: CASSLGTTTNEKLFF. In DNA form, the CDR3 reads TGTGCCAGCAGCTTGGGGACAACAACTAATGAAAAACTGTTTTTT. The whole variable domain, filled in from reference TRBV5-4 and TRBJ1-4, reads ETGVTQSPTHLIKTRGQQVTLRCSSQSGHNTVSWYQQALGQGPQFIFQYYREEENGRGNFPPRFSGLQFPNYSSELNVNALELDDSALYLCASSLGTTTNEKLFFGSGTQLSVL.

V gene TRBV7-3 combines with J gene TRBJ2-3, with D unresolved. This CDR3 spans 12 amino acids. Germline V gives CDR1 SGHTA, CDR2 FQGTGA. V dropped 5 bases and J dropped 2 bases, with 5 bases sitting between them. The DNA of the CDR3 is TGTGCCAGCAGCCAAAACACAGATACGCAGTATTTT. This translates into CASSQNTDTQYF.

This chain links TRBV28 with TRBJ2-7, with D perhaps matching TRBD2 (6 bases). The V gene lost 6 bases and the J gene lost 0 bases, with 15 bases spanning the gap. This CDR3 region has 15 residues. Germline V gene data show CDR1 as MDHEN and CDR2 as SYDVKM. CDR3: CASSPGEARSYEQYF. CDR3 in DNA: TGTGCCAGCAGCCCGGGGGAGGCTCGCTCCTACGAGCAGTACTTC.

This chain joins TRBV27 and TRBJ2-5, with 8 nucleotides matching TRBD2. The CDR3 is 16 amino acids. CDR1 is MNHEY and CDR2 is SMNVEV in the germline V gene (reference sequence). V was pared by 4 bases and J by 5 bases, with 12 bases of the junction left unmatched. The CDR3 sequence is CASSYLAGGARETQYF. In DNA, the CDR3 is TGTGCCAGCAGTTACCTAGCGGGTGGGGCTAGGGAGACCCAGTACTTC.

This clone has only one observation. The V gene is TRBV10-3, the J gene TRBJ2-3; 10 nucleotides match TRBD2. The J segment lost 7 bases and the V segment lost 6 bases, leaving 4 bases of the junction unmatched. The CDR3 consists of 13 residues. Per germline, CDR1 ENHRY and CDR2 SYGVKD. The CDR3 DNA sequence: TGTGCCATCAGGCTAGCGGGAGAGTATACGCAGTATTTT. Amino acid sequence: CAIRLAGEYTQYF.

This rearrangement joins TRBV11-2 to TRBJ2-7, with D maybe TRBD2 (5 bases). V lost 0 bases and J lost 0, with 18 bases in between. The CDR3 contains 18 residues. Per the germline V gene, CDR1 is SGHAT and CDR2 is FQNNGV. The CDR3 here is CASSLEGNEPTSSYEQYF. The CDR3 nucleotides read TGTGCCAGCAGCTTAGAAGGAAACGAGCCCACTAGCTCCTACGAGCAGTACTTC.

The genes are TRBV18 and TRBJ2-3; possibly TRBD2 for D (5 bases). V lost 0 bases and J lost 3, with 13 bases in between. The CDR3 consists of 16 residues. The V gene's germline CDR1 is KGHSH and CDR2 LQKENI. CDR3 amino acids: CASSPPSVGRTDTQYF. In nucleotides, the CDR3 is TGTGCCAGCTCACCACCGAGTGTTGGGAGAACAGATACGCAGTATTTT.